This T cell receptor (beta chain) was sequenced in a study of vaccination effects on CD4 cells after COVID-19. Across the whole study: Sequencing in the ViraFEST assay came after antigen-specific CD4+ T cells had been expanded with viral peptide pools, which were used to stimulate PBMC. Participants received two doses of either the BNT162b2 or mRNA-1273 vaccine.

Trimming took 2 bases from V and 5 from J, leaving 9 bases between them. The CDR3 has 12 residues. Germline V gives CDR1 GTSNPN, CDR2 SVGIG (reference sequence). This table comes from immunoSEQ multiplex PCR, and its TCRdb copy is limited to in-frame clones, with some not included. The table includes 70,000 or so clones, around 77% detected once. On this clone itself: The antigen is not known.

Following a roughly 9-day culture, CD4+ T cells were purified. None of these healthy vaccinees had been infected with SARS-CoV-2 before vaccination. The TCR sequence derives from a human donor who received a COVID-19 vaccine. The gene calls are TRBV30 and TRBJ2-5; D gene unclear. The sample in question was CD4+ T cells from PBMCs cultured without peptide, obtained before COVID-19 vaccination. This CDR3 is CAWSIQLETQYF. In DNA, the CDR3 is TGTGCCTGGAGTATTCAGCTGGAGACCCAGTACTTC.